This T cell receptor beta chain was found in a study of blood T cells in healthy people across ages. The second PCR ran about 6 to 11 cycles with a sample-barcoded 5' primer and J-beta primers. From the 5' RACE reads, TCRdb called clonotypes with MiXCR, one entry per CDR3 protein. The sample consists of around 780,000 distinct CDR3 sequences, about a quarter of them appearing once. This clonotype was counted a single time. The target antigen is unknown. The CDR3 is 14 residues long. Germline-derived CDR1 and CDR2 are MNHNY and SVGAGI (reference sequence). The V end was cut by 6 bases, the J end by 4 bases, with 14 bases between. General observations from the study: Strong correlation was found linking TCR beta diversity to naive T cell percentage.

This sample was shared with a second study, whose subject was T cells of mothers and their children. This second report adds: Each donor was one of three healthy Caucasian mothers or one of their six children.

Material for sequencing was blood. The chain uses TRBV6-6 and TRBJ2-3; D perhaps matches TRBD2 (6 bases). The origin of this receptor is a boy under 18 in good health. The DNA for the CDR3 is TGTGCCAGCAGGGATATACGGAGGGCAGATACGCAGTATTTT. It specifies CASRDIRRADTQYF.